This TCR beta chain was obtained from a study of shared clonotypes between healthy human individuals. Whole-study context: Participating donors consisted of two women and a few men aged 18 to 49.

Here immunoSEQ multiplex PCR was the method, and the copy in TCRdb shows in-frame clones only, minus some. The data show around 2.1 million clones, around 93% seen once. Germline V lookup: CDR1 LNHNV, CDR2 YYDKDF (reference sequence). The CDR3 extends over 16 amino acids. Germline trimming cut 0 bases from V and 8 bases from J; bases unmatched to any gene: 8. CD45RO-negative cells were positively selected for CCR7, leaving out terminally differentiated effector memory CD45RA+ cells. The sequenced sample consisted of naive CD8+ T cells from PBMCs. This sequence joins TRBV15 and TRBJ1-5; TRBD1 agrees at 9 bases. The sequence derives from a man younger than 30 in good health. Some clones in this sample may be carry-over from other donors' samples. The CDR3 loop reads CATSRDRDRVGEPQHF. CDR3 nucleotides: TGTGCCACCAGCAGAGATCGGGACAGGGTGGGGGAGCCCCAGCATTTT. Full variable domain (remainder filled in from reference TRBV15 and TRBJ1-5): DAMVIQNPRYQVTQFGKPVTLSCSQTLNHNVMYWYQQKSSQAPKLLFHYYDKDFNNEADTPDNFQSRRPNTSFCFLDIRSPGLGDTAMYLCATSRDRDRVGEPQHFGDGTRLSIL.